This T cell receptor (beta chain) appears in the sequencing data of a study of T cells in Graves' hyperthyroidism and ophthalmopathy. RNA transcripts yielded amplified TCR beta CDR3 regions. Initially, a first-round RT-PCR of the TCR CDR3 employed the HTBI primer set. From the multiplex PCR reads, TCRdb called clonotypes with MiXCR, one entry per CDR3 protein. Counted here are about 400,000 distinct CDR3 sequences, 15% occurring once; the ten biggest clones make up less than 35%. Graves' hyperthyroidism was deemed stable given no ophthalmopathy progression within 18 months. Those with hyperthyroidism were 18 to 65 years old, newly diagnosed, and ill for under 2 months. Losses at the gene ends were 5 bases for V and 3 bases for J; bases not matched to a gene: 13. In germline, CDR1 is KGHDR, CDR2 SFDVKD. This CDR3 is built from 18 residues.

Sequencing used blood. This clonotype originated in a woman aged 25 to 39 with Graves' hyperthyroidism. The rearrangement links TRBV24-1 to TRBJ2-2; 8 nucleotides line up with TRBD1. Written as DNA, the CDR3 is TGTGCCACCAGTGGCCTGCTCAATGGACAGGGTCACACCGGGGAGCTGTTTTTT. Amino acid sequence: CATSGLLNGQGHTGELFF.